These 25 T cell receptor beta chains came from one sample sequenced in a study of identical twins. Via MiXCR, TCRdb re-called the 5' RACE reads, giving one row per CDR3 protein. The profile shows 700,000 or so distinct CDR3 sequences, around 21% of them singletons. These same data were also listed under a study on T cells expressing NK-cell markers.

Sequencing was done on a sample of PBMCs. The source is a young woman in good health.

The chain joins TRBV12-3 or TRBV12-4 to TRBJ1-1; D ambiguous. The V gene lost 9 bases and the J gene lost 3 bases, with 8 bases spanning the gap. This CDR3 region has 11 residues. CDR3 in DNA: TGTGCCAGTAAGAAAGACACTGAAGCTTTCTTT. Protein sequence: CASKKDTEAFF.

This clonotype was observed a few times. The chain's CDR3 is CASSRTSGRDEQFF. CDR3 in DNA: TGTGCCAGCAGTCGGACTAGCGGGAGAGATGAGCAGTTCTTC. The chain joins TRBV6-1 to TRBJ2-1; 13 nucleotides align to TRBD2. Losses at the gene ends were 5 bases for V and 8 bases for J; bases not matched to a gene: 3. The length of the CDR3 is 14 residues. Looked up from germline, CDR1 is MNHNS and CDR2 is SASEGT.

The rearrangement links TRBV5-1 to TRBJ2-3; D tentatively reads TRBD1 or TRBD2 (5 bases each). The V and J ends lost 0 bases and 1 base respectively, with 15 bases between them. Germline V gives CDR1 SGHRS, CDR2 YFSETQ. The CDR3 is 17 residues long. The CDR3 protein is CASSLAKSGTGTDTQYF. CDR3 bases: TGCGCCAGCAGCTTGGCCAAATCTGGGACGGGCACAGATACGCAGTATTTT.

This clonotype was detected only a few times. V gene TRBV7-2 combines with J gene TRBJ1-4; D not resolved. Trimming left V 5 bases short and J 7 bases short, with 17 bases between. Germline V gives CDR1 SGHTA, CDR2 FQGNSA. The CDR3 consists of 15 residues. The CDR3 DNA follows: TGTGCCAGCAGCCGATGGGGAGGTGAAGGTGAAAAACTGTTTTTT. Translating gives CASSRWGGEGEKLFF.

This clonotype turned up a few times. The rearrangement uses TRBV12-3 or TRBV12-4 and TRBJ2-1; 7 bases align to TRBD2. The V and J ends lost 5 bases and 5 bases, in that order; junction bases with no gene match: 12. The CDR3 runs to 16 residues. The CDR3 spells CASSGESGKAHNEQFF. Written as DNA, the CDR3 is TGTGCCAGCAGTGGGGAGAGCGGGAAAGCCCACAATGAGCAGTTCTTC.

Only a few counts were recorded for this clonotype. The chain recombines TRBV20-1 with TRBJ2-3; D could derive from TRBD1 or TRBD2 (5 bases each). Germline CDR1 reads DFQATT; CDR2 reads SNEGSKA (reference sequence). This CDR3 comprises 16 residues. The V end lost 1 base, the J end lost 2 bases, and 16 bases lay between the germline ends. Here the CDR3 reads CSARGGRDGSTDTQYF. CDR3 DNA sequence: TGCAGTGCTAGAGGGGGCCGGGACGGATCCACAGATACGCAGTATTTT.

This clonotype was counted ten times or more. V is TRBV12-3 or TRBV12-4 and J is TRBJ2-7; weak D call: TRBD2 (6 bases). The CDR3 has 11 amino acids. Trimming shortened V by 5 bases and J by 6 bases, and 8 bases separated the two germline ends. The CDR3 nucleotides read TGTGCCAGCAGTCCGGGACTCGAGCAGTACTTC. Protein: CASSPGLEQYF.

This clonotype was observed many times. The chain joins TRBV7-9 to TRBJ1-1; D is unresolved. Germline V lookup: CDR1 SEHNR, CDR2 FQNEAQ (reference sequence). V lost 6 bases and J lost 6, with 23 bases in between. CDR3 length: 16 residues. CDR3 sequence (DNA): TGTGCCAGCAGTCCGACTATCATGGGCCTTCGGCCTGAAGCTTTCTTT. Protein sequence: CASSPTIMGLRPEAFF.

The chain recombines TRBV20-1 with TRBJ1-2; 10 positions match TRBD1. CDR1 is DFQATT, CDR2 SNEGSKA, per germline (reference sequence). This CDR3 has 14 residues. Trimming removed 6 bases from V and 12 bases from J; junction bases left unmatched: 16. The CDR3 DNA reads as TGCAGTGCCGATACCGGGACAGGGGATATAGGCAACACCTTC. Protein: CSADTGTGDIGNTF.

There are a few counts of this clonotype. The chain uses TRBV6-5 and TRBJ2-3; D may match TRBD1 or TRBD2 (7 bases each). Trimming removed 2 bases at V and 7 bases at J, with 13 bases between. The CDR3 loop spans 14 amino acids. Germline CDR1 and CDR2: MNHEY and SVGAGI. CDR3 protein: CASSYQGEGNTQYF. CDR3 sequence (DNA): TGTGCCAGCAGTTACCAGGGGGAGGGAAATACGCAGTATTTT.

The chain uses TRBV20-1 and TRBJ2-5, with 7 bases fitting TRBD2. The CDR3 has 13 amino acids. Per germline, CDR1 DFQATT and CDR2 SNEGSKA (reference sequence). V lost 1 base, J lost 3 bases, and 2 bases stayed unmatched. CDR3 protein: CSARGTSKETQYF. CDR3 in DNA: TGCAGTGCTAGAGGGACTAGTAAAGAGACCCAGTACTTC.

The gene calls are TRBV6-2 or TRBV6-3 and TRBJ2-5; D remains unclear. This CDR3 region has 13 residues. Germline lookup yields CDR1 MNHEY and CDR2 SVGEGT. Between the trimmed V and J ends, which lost 0 bases and 7 bases, there was a span of 9 bases. Written as DNA, the CDR3 is TGTGCCAGCAGTTACTCGAAGTGGGGGACCCAGTACTTC. Translated, it gives CASSYSKWGTQYF.

This clonotype was detected once. The chain employs TRBV29-1 and TRBJ2-3; 10 bases are shared with TRBD2. This CDR3 is 15 amino acids long. The V gene end was trimmed by 4 bases and the J gene end by 0 bases; junction bases not matched to a gene: 4. Germline CDR1 is SQVTM and CDR2 is ANQGSEA. CDR3: CSVGGLARSTDTQYF. The CDR3 bases are TGCAGCGTTGGGGGACTAGCGCGGAGCACAGATACGCAGTATTTT.

The genes are TRBV7-2 and TRBJ2-7; 12 bases match TRBD2. From germline, CDR1 is SGHTA and CDR2 FQGNSA. The CDR3 is 15 residues long. Unmatched junction bases numbered 4, after V lost 4 bases and J lost 3 bases. For the CDR3, the DNA is TGTGCCAGCAGCTCTAGCGGGAGGGGGCACTACGAGCAGTACTTC. It codes for CASSSSGRGHYEQYF.

This clonotype was seen only a few times. The V gene is TRBV12-3 or TRBV12-4, the J gene TRBJ2-1, with D uncertain. Deletions cut 9 bases from V and 8 bases from J, with 11 bases between. The CDR3 is 11 amino acids. The CDR3 reads CASTEFDEQFF. The CDR3 DNA reads TGTGCCAGTACCGAGTTTGATGAGCAGTTCTTC.

The rearrangement uses TRBV29-1 and TRBJ2-7, with D unclear. The CDR3 covers 13 residues. V lost 4 bases, J lost 0 bases, and 10 bases lay in between. CDR1 is SQVTM, CDR2 ANQGSEA, per germline. This CDR3 is CSVGSAYSYEQYF. The CDR3 DNA is TGCAGCGTTGGTTCAGCGTACTCCTACGAGCAGTACTTC.

In this sample, this clonotype turned up a few times. The J gene is TRBJ2-1, the V gene TRBV7-9; D is ambiguous. The V gene lost 1 base and the J gene lost 3 bases, with 10 bases spanning the gap. Germline V lookup: CDR1 SEHNR, CDR2 FQNEAQ (reference sequence). This CDR3 is built from 15 residues. CDR3: CASSLGAHIYNEQFF. CDR3 nucleotide sequence: TGTGCCAGCAGCTTAGGCGCCCACATCTACAATGAGCAGTTCTTC.

The rearrangement joins TRBV20-1 to TRBJ1-6; 7 bases are shared with TRBD1. The CDR3 runs to 15 residues. The J segment lost 7 bases and the V segment lost 0 bases, leaving 6 bases of the junction unmatched. Looked up from germline, CDR1 is DFQATT and CDR2 is SNEGSKA (reference sequence). The CDR3 spells CSARDRSRGNSPLHF. The CDR3 DNA reads as TGCAGTGCTAGAGATCGGAGCAGGGGGAATTCACCCCTCCACTTT.

Notes on this clonotype: The junction differs from germline at one of its ends, possibly a read error. The CDR3 bases are TGTGCCTGCAGCCAAGAGGGCAAACGGACTAGCCGCCAAGAGACCCAGTACTTC. This codes for CACSQEGKRTSRQETQYF. V gene TRBV3-1 combines with J gene TRBJ2-5; 8 bases match TRBD2. Germline V lookup: CDR1 LGHDT, CDR2 YNNKEL (reference sequence). CDR3 length: 18 residues.

This clonotype was recorded many times. V gene TRBV20-1 combines with J gene TRBJ2-3; a weak D match, TRBD2 (6 bases). V lost 6 bases to trimming and J lost 6 bases, with 22 bases between them. Germline CDR1 is DFQATT and CDR2 is SNEGSKA (reference sequence). This CDR3 region has 15 residues. The CDR3 reads CSAYTSRGTRDTQYF. CDR3 sequence (DNA): TGCAGTGCCTACACTAGCCGGGGGACCCGGGATACGCAGTATTTT.

The chain employs TRBV5-1 and TRBJ2-1, with D unclear. This CDR3 spans 15 amino acids. The germline gives CDR1 SGHRS, CDR2 YFSETQ. V shed 0 bases and J shed 7 bases, with 14 bases lying between them. In DNA, the CDR3 is TGCGCCAGCAGCTTGGAAAGGGTAGGCCCAAATGAGCAGTTCTTC. Translating it yields CASSLERVGPNEQFF. Filled out from reference TRBV5-1 and TRBJ2-1, the complete variable domain reads KAGVTQTPRYLIKTRGQQVTLSCSPISGHRSVSWYQQTPGQGLQFLFEYFSETQRNKGNFPGRFSGRQFSNSRSEMNVSTLELGDSALYLCASSLERVGPNEQFFGPGTRLTVL.

This clonotype turned up a few times. The chain uses TRBV29-1 and TRBJ1-1, with D perhaps matching TRBD1 (5 bases). The CDR3 extends over 14 amino acids. Trimming removed 7 bases from V and 5 bases from J, with 20 bases in between. Looked up from germline, CDR1 is SQVTM and CDR2 is ANQGSEA. The CDR3 DNA reads as TGCAGCGCTGGGGGTGGACGACAAGAGACTGAAGCTTTCTTT. Protein: CSAGGGRQETEAFF. The full variable domain, completed using reference TRBV29-1 and TRBJ1-1, is SAVISQKPSRDICQRGTSLTIQCQVDSQVTMMFWYRQQPGQSLTLIATANQGSEATYESGFVIDKFPISRPNLTFSTLTVSNMSPEDSSIYLCSAGGGRQETEAFFGQGTRLTVV.

This clonotype has more than one count but fewer than ten. The CDR3 coding sequence is TGTGCCAGCAGCCAGGCCCCCTTGGATACGCAGTATTTT. This codes for CASSQAPLDTQYF. The chain employs TRBV4-2 and TRBJ2-3, with D uncertain. The CDR3 consists of 13 residues. Germline CDR1 and CDR2: LGHNA and YNFKEQ. V gave up 3 bases and J gave up 6 bases, with 10 bases separating them.

This chain joins TRBV6-5 and TRBJ2-7, with D perhaps matching TRBD1 or TRBD2 (5 bases each). The CDR3 spans 17 residues. Germline CDR1 MNHEY, CDR2 SVGAGI. The germline V and J ends were trimmed by 4 bases and 3 bases, with 22 bases remaining between them. The CDR3 sequence: CASSFKGSRTRSYEQYF. The DNA of the CDR3 is TGTGCCAGCAGTTTTAAGGGGAGCAGGACAAGAAGCTACGAGCAGTACTTC.

This chain links TRBV5-1 with TRBJ2-3, with TRBD2 identical over 11 bases. CDR3 length: 17 residues. J gave up 5 bases and V 2 bases, and 10 bases lay outside the gene matches. The germline V gene has CDR1 SGHRS and CDR2 YFSETQ. CDR3 in DNA: TGCGCCAGCAGCTTACCACTAGCGGGAGCTTCATTAGATACGCAGTATTTT. Translation gives CASSLPLAGASLDTQYF.